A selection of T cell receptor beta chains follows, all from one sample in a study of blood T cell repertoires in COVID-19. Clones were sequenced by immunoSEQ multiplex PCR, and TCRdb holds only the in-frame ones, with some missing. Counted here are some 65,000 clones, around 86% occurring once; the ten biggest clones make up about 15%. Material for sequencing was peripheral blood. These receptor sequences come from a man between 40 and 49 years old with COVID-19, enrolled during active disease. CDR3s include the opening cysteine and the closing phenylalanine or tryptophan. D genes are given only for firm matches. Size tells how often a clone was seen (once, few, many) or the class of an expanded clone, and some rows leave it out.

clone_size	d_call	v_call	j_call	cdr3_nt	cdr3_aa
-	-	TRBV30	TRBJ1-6	TGTGCCTGGAGTCCGGGCCCAGGGAATTCACCCCTCCACTTT	CAWSPGPGNSPLHF
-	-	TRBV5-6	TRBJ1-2	TGTGCCAGCAGCCACGAATATGACAGAGGCTATGGCTACACCTTC	CASSHEYDRGYGYTF
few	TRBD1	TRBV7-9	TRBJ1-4	TGTGCCAGCAGCTGGTCTAGACAGGGAACTAATGAAAAACTGTTTTTT	CASSWSRQGTNEKLFF
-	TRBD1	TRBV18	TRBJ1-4	TGTGCCAGCTCAAAGGGACAGGGGTTGGAAAAACTGTTTTTT	CASSKGQGLEKLFF
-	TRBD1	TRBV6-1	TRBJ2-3	TGTGCCAGCAGTGACGGACAGGGACACACAGATACGCAGTATTTT	CASSDGQGHTDTQYF
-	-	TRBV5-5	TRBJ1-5	TGTGCCAGCAGCCGGGGACTAGGGGGCAATCAGCCCCAGCATTTT	CASSRGLGGNQPQHF
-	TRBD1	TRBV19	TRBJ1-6	TGTGCCAGTACCCGGGACAGAAATTCACCCCTCCACTTT	CASTRDRNSPLHF
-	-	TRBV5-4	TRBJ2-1	TGTGCCAGCAGCTTGCCCTCCTCCCCAGGGCTCTTCTACAATGAGCAGTTCTTC	CASSLPSSPGLFYNEQFF
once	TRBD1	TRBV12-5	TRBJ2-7	TGTGCTAGTGGTTGGGGACAGGGGGCCTACGAGCAGTACTTC	CASGWGQGAYEQYF
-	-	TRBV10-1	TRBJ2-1	TGCGCCAGCAGTGAGTATCAACAGGGACAGCAGTTCTTC	CASSEYQQGQQFF
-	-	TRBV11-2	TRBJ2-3	TGTGCCAGCAGCTTAGATGACAGGTGGGACACAGATACGCAGTATTTT	CASSLDDRWDTDTQYF
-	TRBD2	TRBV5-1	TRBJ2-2	TGCGCCAGCAGCTCGAATAGCGGGGTGGTCGGGGAGCTGTTTTTT	CASSSNSGVVGELFF
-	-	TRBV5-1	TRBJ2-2	TGCGCCAGCAGCGAAGAGGGTAACGGGGAGCTGTTTTTT	CASSEEGNGELFF
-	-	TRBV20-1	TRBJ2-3	TGCAGTGGGGGGGTCACAGATACGCAGTATTTT	CSGGVTDTQYF
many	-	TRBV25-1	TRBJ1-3	TGTGCCACTTCTGATGAAGGACTCCTCTCTGGAAACACCATATATTTT	CATSDEGLLSGNTIYF
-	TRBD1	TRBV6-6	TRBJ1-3	TGTGCCAGCAGTGCGACAGGGCTCGGAAACACCATATATTTT	CASSATGLGNTIYF
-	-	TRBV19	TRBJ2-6	TGTGCCAGTAGTCCACAGGGTACCGGGGCCAACGTCCTGACTTTC	CASSPQGTGANVLTF
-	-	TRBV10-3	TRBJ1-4	TGTGCCATCAGTGAGCGGGGAGGTGGGGAAAAACTGTTTTTT	CAISERGGGEKLFF
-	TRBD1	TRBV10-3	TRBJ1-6	TGTGCCATCCGGGGACAGGGCAATTCACCCCTCCACTTT	CAIRGQGNSPLHF
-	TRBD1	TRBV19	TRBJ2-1	TGTGCCAGTAGTATAGCACAGGGGGTGAATGAGCAGTTCTTC	CASSIAQGVNEQFF
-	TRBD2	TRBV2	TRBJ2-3	TGTGCCAGCAGGGGGACTAGCGGGGGCACAGATACGCAGTATTTT	CASRGTSGGTDTQYF
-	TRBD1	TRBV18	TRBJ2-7	TGTGCCAGCTCACCTCCCGGGACAGGGAGGACCAGCTCCTACGAGCAGTACTTC	CASSPPGTGRTSSYEQYF
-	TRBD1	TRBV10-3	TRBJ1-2	TGTGCCATCACCCTGGACAGGGGAGGCTACACCTTC	CAITLDRGGYTF
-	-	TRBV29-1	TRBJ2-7	TGCAGCGTTGGGACAGAATATACCTACGAGCAGTACTTC	CSVGTEYTYEQYF
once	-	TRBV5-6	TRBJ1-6	TGTGCCAGCAGCTTCTTCACGGATTCACCCCTCCACTTT	CASSFFTDSPLHF
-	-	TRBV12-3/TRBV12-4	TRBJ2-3	TGTGCCAGCGAACTAGAACCCACAGATACGCAGTATTTT	CASELEPTDTQYF
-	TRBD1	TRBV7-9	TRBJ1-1	TGTGCCAGCAGTCCCAGTGGCACAGGGGCGAAAACTGAAGCTTTCTTT	CASSPSGTGAKTEAFF
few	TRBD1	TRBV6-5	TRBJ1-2	TGTGCCAGCAGGGACAGGGAAAGGAGGGGCTACACCTTC	CASRDRERRGYTF
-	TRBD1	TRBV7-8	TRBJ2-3	TGTGCCAGCAGCCTGACAGGGAGTATCATGGATACGCAGTATTTT	CASSLTGSIMDTQYF
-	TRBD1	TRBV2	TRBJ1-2	TGTGCCAGCAGTGAGGATGACAGGGAAGGATACACCTTC	CASSEDDREGYTF
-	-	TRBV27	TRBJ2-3	TGTGCCAGCAGTTTACGTTATAGCACAGATACGCAGTATTTT	CASSLRYSTDTQYF
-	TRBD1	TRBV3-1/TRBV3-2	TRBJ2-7	TGTGCCAGCAGCCGACAGGGCTTGGAGCAGTACTTC	CASSRQGLEQYF
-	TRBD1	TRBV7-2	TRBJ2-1	TGTGCCAGCAGCTTATTAGGCAGGGGGCTAGGTGAGCAGTTCTTC	CASSLLGRGLGEQFF
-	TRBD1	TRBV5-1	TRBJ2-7	TGCGCCAGCAGCTTGGGGACAGGGTCGGTTTACGAGCAGTACTTC	CASSLGTGSVYEQYF
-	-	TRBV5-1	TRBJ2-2	TGCGCCAGCAGCTTGGGACTGGCCGAGGAGCTGTTTTTT	CASSLGLAEELFF
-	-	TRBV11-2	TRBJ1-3	TGTGCCAGCAGCCTCGACAGGTTTCACACCATATATTTT	CASSLDRFHTIYF
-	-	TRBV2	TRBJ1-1	TGTGCCAGCAAGGGACAAATCGCAAAAACTGAAGCTTTCTTT	CASKGQIAKTEAFF
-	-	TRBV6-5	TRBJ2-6	TGTGCCAGCAGTAGTCGAGGTTCGGGGGCCAACGTCCTGACTTTC	CASSSRGSGANVLTF
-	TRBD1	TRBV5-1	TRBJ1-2	TGCGCCAGCAGCATTGGACAGGGGGCGAATGGCTACACCTTC	CASSIGQGANGYTF
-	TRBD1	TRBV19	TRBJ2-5	TGTGCCAGTAGTATAGCCCCGGGACAGTGGGAGACCCAGTACTTC	CASSIAPGQWETQYF
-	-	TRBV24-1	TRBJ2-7	TGTGCCACCAGTGATTCGGGAGTTTCCTACGAGCAGTACTTC	CATSDSGVSYEQYF
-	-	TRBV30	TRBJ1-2	TGTGCCTGGAGTTCCCTTGGGTGGGAGTATGGCTACACCTTC	CAWSSLGWEYGYTF
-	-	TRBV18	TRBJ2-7	TGTGCCAGCTCACCACGTGAGAGGCAGGGCACCTACGAGCAGTACTTC	CASSPRERQGTYEQYF
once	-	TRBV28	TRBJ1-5	TGTGCCAGCAGTTTATCGGGTGGTAATCAGCCCCAGCATTTT	CASSLSGGNQPQHF
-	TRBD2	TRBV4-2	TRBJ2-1	TGTGCCAGCAGCCAAGTTGGCGGGGGGAACAATGAGCAGTTCTTC	CASSQVGGGNNEQFF
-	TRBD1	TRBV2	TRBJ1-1	TGTGCCAGCAGACCCGACAGGGGGAAAGGTGGAGCTTTCTTT	CASRPDRGKGGAFF
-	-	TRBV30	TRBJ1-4	TGTGCCTGGACCGGGACAAGTGAAAAACTGTTTTTT	CAWTGTSEKLFF
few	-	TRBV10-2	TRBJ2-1	TGCGCCAGCAGAGGGGGGGTACAGAATGAGCAGTTCTTC	CASRGGVQNEQFF
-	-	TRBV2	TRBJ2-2	TGTGCCAGCTCGGGACAAACTTGGGGCGGGGAGCTGTTTTTT	CASSGQTWGGELFF
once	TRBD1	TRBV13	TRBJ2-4	TGTGCCAGCAGGAAACAGGGGACCAAAAACATTCAGTACTTC	CASRKQGTKNIQYF
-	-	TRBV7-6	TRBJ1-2	TGTGCCAGCAGCTTAGACCGCCTAAGCTCCGGCTACACCTTC	CASSLDRLSSGYTF
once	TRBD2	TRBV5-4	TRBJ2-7	TGTGCCAGCAGCTTGGGGGGGCTAGCGGGCTACGAGCAGTACTTC	CASSLGGLAGYEQYF
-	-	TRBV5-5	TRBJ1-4	TGTGCCAGCAGCTTACGAGCCTCGAATGAAAAACTGTTTTTT	CASSLRASNEKLFF
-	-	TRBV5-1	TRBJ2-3	TGCGCCAGCAGCACGGGGGACTTCACAGATACGCAGTATTTT	CASSTGDFTDTQYF
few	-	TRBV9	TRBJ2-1	TGTGCCAGCAGCGTATCCCGGGCCTCGGGGAATGAGCAGTTCTTC	CASSVSRASGNEQFF
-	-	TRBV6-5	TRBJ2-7	TGTGCCAGCAGAGGACTGACGCTAGACGAGCAGTACTTC	CASRGLTLDEQYF
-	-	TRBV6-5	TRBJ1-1	TGTGCCAGCTACAGAGTACCCGCTAACACTGAAGCTTTCTTT	CASYRVPANTEAFF
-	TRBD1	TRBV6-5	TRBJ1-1	TGTGCCAGCAGTTTGGGACAGGGGTTGAACACTGAAGCTTTCTTT	CASSLGQGLNTEAFF
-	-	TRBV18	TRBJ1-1	TGTGCCAGCTCACAATCGGAACGGGTCGCTGAAGCTTTCTTT	CASSQSERVAEAFF